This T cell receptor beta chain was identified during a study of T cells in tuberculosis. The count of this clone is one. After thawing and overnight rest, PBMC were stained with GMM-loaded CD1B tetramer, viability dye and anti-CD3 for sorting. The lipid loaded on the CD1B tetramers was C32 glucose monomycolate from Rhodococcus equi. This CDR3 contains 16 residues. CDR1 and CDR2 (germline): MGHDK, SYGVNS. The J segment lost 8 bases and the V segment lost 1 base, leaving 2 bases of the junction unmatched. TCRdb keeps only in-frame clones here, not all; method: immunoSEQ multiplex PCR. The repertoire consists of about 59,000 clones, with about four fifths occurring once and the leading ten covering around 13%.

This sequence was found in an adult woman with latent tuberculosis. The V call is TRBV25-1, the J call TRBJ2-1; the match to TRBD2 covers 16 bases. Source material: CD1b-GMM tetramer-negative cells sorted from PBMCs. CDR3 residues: CASSEFGTSGRDEQFF. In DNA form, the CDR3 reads TGTGCCAGCAGTGAATTCGGGACTAGCGGGAGGGATGAGCAGTTCTTC.